This TCR beta chain was recovered during a study of cytomegalovirus exposure and HLA in healthy donors. Regarding the study as a whole: Researchers catalogued around 150 TCR beta chains as cytomegalovirus-associated. Another analysis was done later, and it associated fewer than 20,000 TCR beta sequences with HLA alleles at 0.05 false discovery rate. Among the sequence variants, a highly shared cluster was likely an artifact of sequencing.

Turning to this clone: Its antigen is undetermined.

PCR employed 60 Vbeta and 13 Jbeta primers. The data were produced by immunoSEQ multiplex PCR, yet TCRdb's version contains in-frame clones alone and is incomplete. The data hold 150,000 to 200,000 clones, with roughly 70% observed a single time. The clonotype was recovered from a woman aged 30 to 39 in good health and CMV-seronegative. Sequenced: PBMCs.

The CDR3 nucleotides read TGTGCCAGCAGCATTGGGACAAGGGGCCACACTGAAGCTTTCTTT. This translates into CASSIGTRGHTEAFF. The gene calls are TRBV11-1 and TRBJ1-1, with D possibly matching TRBD1 (6 bases). With 5 bases removed from V and 3 bases from J, the gap between germline ends came to 16 bases. Germline CDR1 SGHAT, CDR2 FQDESV (reference sequence). This CDR3 is 15 amino acids long.